This T cell receptor (beta chain) was found in a study of molecular identifiers for immune sequencing clone quantification. Whole-study results and caveats: The share of molecules held by clones above 20 RNA copies was over 99% in effector cells and under 1% in naive cells. In a background of over 750,000 naive cells, spiked Jurkat TCR RNA from one cell was reportedly detectable.

For this clonotype: Its antigen is not known.

Naive CD8 libraries came from about 20,000 to 1,000,000 sorted cells with 10%, 30% or 50% RNA. A single record per CDR3 protein comes from TCRdb applying MiXCR to the PCR reads. This table holds under 600,000 distinct CDR3 sequences, around 23% found once. CDR1 and CDR2 (germline): LNHNV, YYDKDF (reference sequence). V gave up 1 base and J gave up 4 bases; unmatched junction bases: 11. CDR3 length: 18 amino acids. V and J are TRBV15 and TRBJ1-4, with 8 bases aligning to TRBD1. What was sequenced was naive CD8+ T cells from blood, with Jurkat cell RNA spiked in. Noted subset: FACS-sorted CD8+CD4-CCR7+CD45RA+ naive T cells. The TCR was taken from a human donor in good health. Some libraries in this study had Jurkat cell RNA spiked in. In DNA, the CDR3 is TGTGCCACCAGCAGAGCAATGGGCAGGGGGCGTTATAATGAAAAACTGTTTTTT. The encoded protein is CATSRAMGRGRYNEKLFF.